This TCR beta chain was documented in a study of blood T cell repertoires in COVID-19. The authors' processing: Amplification from reference gene primers served as the basis for estimated nucleated cell counts. Data came from immunoSEQ multiplex PCR; TCRdb stores just in-frame clones and leaves some out. From that table come the V and J calls and clone size; the DNA was used to work out D and trimming. The sample lists approximately 60,000 clones, around 80% seen once, with about 5.9% in the top ten. The TCR was taken from a human donor in a cohort sampled during active COVID-19. What was sequenced was peripheral blood.

CDR3 sequence: CASSPGQGAPIGYTF. DNA of the CDR3: TGTGCCAGCAGCCCAGGACAGGGGGCGCCGATTGGCTACACCTTC. V is TRBV3-1 (or the pseudogene TRBV3-2) and J is TRBJ1-2; 11 bases fit TRBD1. Per the germline V gene, CDR1 is LGHDT and CDR2 is YNNKEL (reference sequence). The CDR3 runs 15 residues. V gave up 4 bases and J gave up 7 bases; unmatched junction bases: 8.